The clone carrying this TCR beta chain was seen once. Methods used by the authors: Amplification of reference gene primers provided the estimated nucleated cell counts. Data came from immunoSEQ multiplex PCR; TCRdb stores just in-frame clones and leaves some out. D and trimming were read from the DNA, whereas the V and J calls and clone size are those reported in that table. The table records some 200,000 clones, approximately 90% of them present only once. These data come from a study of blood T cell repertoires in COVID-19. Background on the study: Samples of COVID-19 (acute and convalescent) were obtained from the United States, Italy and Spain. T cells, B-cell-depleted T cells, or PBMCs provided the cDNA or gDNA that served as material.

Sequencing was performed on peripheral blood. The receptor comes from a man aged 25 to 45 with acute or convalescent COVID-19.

The CDR3 DNA reads TGTGCCACCAGCTTTGACAGGGTTACCGGGGAGCTGTTTTTT. Its translation is CATSFDRVTGELFF. The chain combines TRBV15 with TRBJ2-2, with TRBD1 matching over 7 bases. J gave up 5 bases and V 5 bases, and 5 bases lay outside the gene matches. Germline CDR1 LNHNV, CDR2 YYDKDF (reference sequence). CDR3 length: 14 residues.